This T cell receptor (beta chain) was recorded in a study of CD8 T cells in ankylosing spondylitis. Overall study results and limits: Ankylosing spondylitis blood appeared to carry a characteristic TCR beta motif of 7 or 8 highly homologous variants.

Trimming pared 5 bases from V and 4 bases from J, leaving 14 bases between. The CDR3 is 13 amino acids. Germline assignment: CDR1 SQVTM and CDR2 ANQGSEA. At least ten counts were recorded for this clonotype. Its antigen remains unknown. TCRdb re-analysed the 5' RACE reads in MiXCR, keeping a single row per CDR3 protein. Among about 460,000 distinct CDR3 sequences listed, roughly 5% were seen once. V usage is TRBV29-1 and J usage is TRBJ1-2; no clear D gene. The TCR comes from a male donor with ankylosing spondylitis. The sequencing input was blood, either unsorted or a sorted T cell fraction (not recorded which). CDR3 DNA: TGCAGCGTTCCAAACCTCATCGGCTATGGCTACACCTTC. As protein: CSVPNLIGYGYTF.